This T cell receptor beta chain was profiled in a study of blood T cells in healthy people across ages. Trimming at V came to 1 base and at J to 4 bases, leaving 3 bases not matched to a gene. Germline lookup yields CDR1 SGHTA and CDR2 FQGTGA. The CDR3 is made up of 15 amino acids. Then a second PCR, running roughly 6 to 11 cycles, was carried out with a sample-barcoded 5' primer and a J-beta primer mix. A single record per CDR3 protein comes from TCRdb applying MiXCR to the 5' RACE reads. The sample comprises approximately 730,000 distinct CDR3 sequences, around 46% of which are singletons, and 20% to 25% rests with the top ten.

The sequencing sample was made of blood. The sequence was obtained from a woman between 55 and 75 years old in good health. The genes are TRBV7-3 and TRBJ2-2, with 7 positions matching TRBD2. The CDR3 DNA reads TGTGCCAGCAGCTTAATGGGAGGGGCCACCGGGGAGCTGTTTTTT. It codes for CASSLMGGATGELFF.